The sample holds one count of the clone carrying this T cell receptor beta chain. This entry comes from a study of shared clonotypes between healthy human individuals. The naive CD8 population came from CD45RO-negative cells selected for CCR7, without terminally differentiated effector memory CD45RA+ cells. The CDR3 consists of 16 residues. Trimming pared 1 base from V and 1 base from J, leaving 14 bases between. Germline V gene sequence: CDR1 MGHRA, CDR2 YSYEKL. Here immunoSEQ multiplex PCR was the method, and the copy in TCRdb shows in-frame clones only, minus some. The data show around 600,000 clones, about 95% seen once.

This chain links TRBV4-1 with TRBJ2-7, with D possibly matching TRBD1 (6 bases). The sequencing sample was made of naive CD8+ T cells sorted from blood. The clonotype originates from a woman in her twenties or thirties in good health. CDR3 loop: CASSQVKRGSSYEQYF. As DNA, the CDR3 is TGCGCCAGCAGCCAAGTTAAGAGGGGGAGTTCCTACGAGCAGTACTTC.